The 7 T cell receptor beta chains in this list originate from one sample, sequenced in a study of OX40 agonist ivuxolimab in advanced cancers. Preparation of the library involved the immunoSEQ multiplex PCR assay. The table comes from immuneACCESS by way of TCRdb, which keeps in-frame sequences with V and J called. Part of the clones is missing from these tables; in studies checked, under half for an unresolved V gene and the rest for unknown reasons. The sample yields 60,000 or so clones; over 70% were counted once. Around 2.1% of the sample is in the top ten clones. This material consisted of CD4+ or CD8+ T cells sorted from blood, taken in a trial of the OX40 agonist ivuxolimab. Receptors were obtained from an adult with an advanced solid tumor such as melanoma, head and neck, liver or kidney cancer.

The rearrangement links TRBV4-1 to TRBJ1-4; no firm D call. The CDR3 covers 16 residues. With 1 base removed from V and 0 bases from J, the gap between germline ends came to 9 bases. Germline V gives CDR1 MGHRA, CDR2 YSYEKL. In DNA form, the CDR3 reads TGCGCCAGCAGCCAAGGCGAGGTTGCAACTAATGAAAAACTGTTTTTT. Translated: CASSQGEVATNEKLFF.

This clone was seen only once. The chain is built from TRBV28 and TRBJ2-3; a possible D gene is TRBD1 (6 bases). Trimming stripped 6 bases from V and 0 bases from J, with 13 bases between. The CDR3 contains 15 residues. In germline, CDR1 is MDHEN, CDR2 SYDVKM. CDR3 sequence (DNA): TGTGCCAGCAGCGTGCCTACAGGGAGCACAGATACGCAGTATTTT. Translation gives CASSVPTGSTDTQYF.

The chain uses TRBV18 and TRBJ2-7; D may be TRBD1 (5 bases). Per germline, CDR1 KGHSH and CDR2 LQKENI. CDR3 length equals 14 residues. Trimming stripped 2 bases from V and 2 bases from J, with 10 bases between. The CDR3 loop reads CASSPTEGAYEQYF. DNA of the CDR3: TGTGCCAGCTCACCAACTGAAGGGGCCTACGAGCAGTACTTC.

On this clone: Other DNA sequences in the same sample also yield this CDR3. V is TRBV18 and J is TRBJ1-5, with D possibly matching TRBD1 (5 bases). Germline V CDR1 and CDR2: KGHSH, LQKENI. The CDR3 extends over 13 amino acids. V was pared by 2 bases and J by 6 bases, with 8 bases between. This CDR3 reads CASSPGTAQPQHF. CDR3 bases: TGTGCCAGCTCACCAGGGACGGCTCAGCCCCAGCATTTT.

This clone has a handful of counts. This rearrangement joins TRBV21-1 to TRBJ2-3; the table calls TRBD2, which could not be checked here. TRBV21-1 is a pseudogene segment. The CDR3 is 17 residues long. The CDR3 sequence: CASTQLSGRGNTDTQYF. The DNA of the CDR3 is TGTGCCAGCACCCAATTGAGTGGGAGAGGAAACACAGATACGCAGTATTTT.

The V gene is TRBV7-2, the J gene TRBJ2-1; D perhaps matches TRBD1 (5 bases). The CDR3 loop spans 14 amino acids. V lost 1 base to trimming and J lost 7 bases, with 11 bases between them. From germline, CDR1 is SGHTA and CDR2 FQGNSA. Here the CDR3 reads CASSLDWGLNEQFF. The CDR3 DNA is TGTGCCAGCAGCTTAGACTGGGGCCTGAATGAGCAGTTCTTC.

The chain joins TRBV2 to TRBJ2-1; 7 positions match TRBD1. Trimming took 6 bases from V and 5 from J; bases not matched to a gene: 7. The CDR3 contains 14 residues. Germline V gene data show CDR1 as SNHLY and CDR2 as FYNNEI. CDR3 sequence reads: CASRGYRGDNEQFF. In DNA form, the CDR3 reads TGTGCCAGCAGGGGTTACAGGGGAGACAATGAGCAGTTCTTC.